This T cell receptor beta chain derives from a study of cytomegalovirus exposure and HLA in healthy donors. TCRdb keeps only in-frame clones here, not all; method: immunoSEQ multiplex PCR. Of roughly 120,000 clones listed, about 90% are singletons. Germline assignment: CDR1 SEHNR and CDR2 FQNEAQ (reference sequence). This CDR3 region has 13 residues. Between the trimmed V and J ends, which lost 1 base and 4 bases, there was a span of 7 bases. The sample comprised PBMCs. The chain couples TRBV7-9 to TRBJ1-1; D gene uncertain. The receptor comes from a man aged 25 to 40 in good health and CMV-seronegative. DNA for the CDR3: TGTGCCAGCAGCTTAGGGGGAGCCACTGAAGCTTTCTTT. Its protein product is CASSLGGATEAFF.